What follows are 23 T cell receptor beta chains derived from one specimen sequenced in a study of OX40 agonist ivuxolimab in advanced cancers. Clones were read by immunoSEQ multiplex PCR, and TCRdb kept only the in-frame ones, dropping some. The data show tens of thousands of clones, with around nine tenths seen just once and 30% to 35% held by the top ten. The specimen was CD4+ or CD8+ T cells sorted from blood, collected in a trial of the OX40 agonist ivuxolimab. Receptors were obtained from an adult with an advanced solid tumor such as melanoma, head and neck, liver or kidney cancer.

The chain carries TRBV10-2 and TRBJ2-7, with D unclear. Trimming shortened V by 8 bases and J by 3 bases, and 17 bases separated the two germline ends. This CDR3 is 14 amino acids long. The germline V gene encodes CDR1 WSHSY and CDR2 SAAADI. The CDR3 bases are TGCGCCAGCCTCGAGACCTCCCGATTCTACGAGCAGTACTTC. Encoded protein: CASLETSRFYEQYF.

The V and J genes are TRBV18 and TRBJ1-1, with 8 bases lining up with TRBD1. Trimming at V came to 3 bases and at J to 3 bases, leaving 3 bases not matched to a gene. From germline, CDR1 is KGHSH and CDR2 LQKENI. This CDR3 region has 14 residues. The CDR3, as DNA: TGTGCCAGCTCACCCCAGGGGGCCGACACTGAAGCTTTCTTT. Its translation is CASSPQGADTEAFF.

Relative to its sample, this clone is medium-sized. The chain carries TRBV13 and TRBJ1-1; 10 nucleotides match TRBD1. CDR1 and CDR2 (germline): PRHDT, FYEKMQ (reference sequence). The CDR3 loop spans 17 amino acids. Trimming cost V 6 bases and J 4 bases; bases outside gene matches: 14. CDR3 loop: CASRWRGGQGKITEAFF. The CDR3 region has the DNA TGTGCCAGCAGATGGCGAGGGGGACAGGGGAAAATCACTGAAGCTTTCTTT. The whole variable domain, remainder taken from reference TRBV13 and TRBJ1-1, is AAGVIQSPRHLIKEKRETATLKCYPIPRHDTVYWYQQGPGQDPQFLISFYEKMQSDKGSIPDRFSAQQFSDYHSELNMSSLELGDSALYFCASRWRGGQGKITEAFFGQGTRLTVV.

The chain employs TRBV27 and TRBJ1-5; 7 bases are a match to TRBD1. J gave up 2 bases and V 6 bases, and 10 bases lay outside the gene matches. This CDR3 contains 16 residues. Germline V lookup: CDR1 MNHEY, CDR2 SMNVEV (reference sequence). CDR3 in amino acids: CASRQRDRDGNQPQHF. The CDR3 DNA reads as TGTGCCAGCAGACAAAGAGACAGGGATGGCAATCAGCCCCAGCATTTT.

This clone showed up just a few times. The chain joins TRBV5-5 to TRBJ1-1; tentative D call: TRBD1 (5 bases). Germline V CDR1 and CDR2: SGHKS, YYEKEE (reference sequence). V lost 0 bases and J 3 bases, leaving 9 bases between the germline ends. This CDR3 region has 14 residues. CDR3: CASSLAGVDTEAFF. CDR3 coding DNA: TGTGCCAGCAGCTTGGCGGGGGTGGACACTGAAGCTTTCTTT.

The chain links TRBV5-1 to TRBJ2-2, with 8 bases identical to TRBD1. Germline V gene sequence: CDR1 SGHRS, CDR2 YFSETQ. The junction had 3 bases not matched to a gene; V was cut back by 4 bases and J by 1 base. There are 15 residues in the CDR3. The CDR3 DNA sequence: TGCGCCAGCAGCGTGGGGACAGGGAACACCGGGGAGCTGTTTTTT. Protein product: CASSVGTGNTGELFF.

The J gene is TRBJ2-7, the V gene TRBV6-1, with unresolved D. Germline CDR1 and CDR2: MNHNS and SASEGT. The CDR3 spans 11 residues. The V gene lost 8 bases and the J gene lost 3 bases, with 8 bases spanning the gap. The CDR3 sequence: CASPGLYEQYF. The CDR3 DNA sequence: TGTGCCAGCCCAGGTCTCTACGAGCAGTACTTC.

The chain links TRBV5-1 to TRBJ2-7; D not resolved. This CDR3 is built from 14 residues. CDR1 and CDR2 (germline): SGHRS, YFSETQ. Trimming removed 4 bases at V and 2 bases at J, with 13 bases between. In nucleotides, the CDR3 is TGCGCCAGCAGCCCTGGGTCGGATCCCTACGAGCAGTACTTC. Protein product: CASSPGSDPYEQYF.

The chain is built from TRBV7-9 and TRBJ1-2; D call uncertain. CDR3 length equals 14 residues. Deletions cut 3 bases from V and 8 bases from J, with 16 bases between. Looked up from germline, CDR1 is SEHNR and CDR2 is FQNEAQ (reference sequence). The CDR3 region is CASSLDGLGYGYTF. The CDR3 nucleotides are TGTGCCAGCAGCTTGGATGGCCTAGGCTACGGCTACACCTTC.

This sequence joins TRBV19 and TRBJ2-7; TRBD1 agrees at 10 bases. The V gene end was trimmed by 5 bases and the J gene end by 2 bases; junction bases not matched to a gene: 3. CDR1 LNHDA and CDR2 SQIVND come from the germline V gene (reference sequence). CDR3 length: 14 amino acids. CDR3 protein: CASSLGTGAYEQYF. The CDR3 coding sequence is TGTGCCAGTAGTTTAGGGACAGGGGCCTACGAGCAGTACTTC.

This clone was picked up a small number of times. The chain couples TRBV6-5 to TRBJ2-5; D is unresolved. Germline V gene sequence: CDR1 MNHEY, CDR2 SVGAGI. This CDR3 region has 16 residues. Trimming took 0 bases from V and 3 from J, leaving 14 bases between them. Written as DNA, the CDR3 is TGTGCCAGCAGTTACTCGATCTCAACCGGCGAAGAGACCCAGTACTTC. This translates into CASSYSISTGEETQYF.

The gene calls are TRBV7-6 and TRBJ2-5; a possible D gene is TRBD1 (5 bases). The last part of the DNA fits TRBJ2-7 better; the J call may be wrong. The CDR3 is made up of 13 amino acids. The germline CDR1 and CDR2 sequences are SGHVS and FNYEAQ. This chain's CDR3 is CASSEQESYEQYF. CDR3 coding DNA: TGTGCCAGCAGTGAACAGGAGTCCTACGAGCAGTACTTC.

The genes are TRBV14 and TRBJ1-6; a possible D gene is TRBD1 (6 bases). Germline CDR1 is SGHDN and CDR2 is FVKESK. Trimming stripped 3 bases from V and 7 bases from J, with 13 bases between. The CDR3 contains 15 residues. The CDR3 nucleotides are TGTGCCAGCAGCCACAGGGGTTCGGGCAATTCACCCCTCCACTTT. Protein product: CASSHRGSGNSPLHF.

This rearrangement joins TRBV7-9 to TRBJ1-5; no reliable D call. V was cut by 1 base and J by 6 bases, with 16 bases left in between. Germline values: CDR1 SEHNR, CDR2 FQNEAQ (reference sequence). This CDR3 is built from 16 residues. The CDR3 protein is CASSLVVAGDGQPQHF. The CDR3 nucleotides read TGTGCCAGCAGCTTAGTCGTCGCGGGCGACGGTCAGCCCCAGCATTTT.

This chain links TRBV19 with TRBJ1-1; D might be TRBD1 (5 bases). Germline V gene data show CDR1 as LNHDA and CDR2 as SQIVND (reference sequence). Trimming cost V 0 bases and J 7 bases, with 9 bases left between them. The CDR3 sequence is 13 residues long. CDR3 nucleotide sequence: TGTGCCAGTAGTATAGATTGGGGGGTTGAAGCTTTCTTT. Encoded protein: CASSIDWGVEAFF.

The chain joins TRBV6-1 to TRBJ2-2; D is unresolved. CDR1 and CDR2 from the germline V gene are MNHNS and SASEGT. Trimming left V 7 bases short and J 5 bases short, with 8 bases between. The CDR3 runs 12 residues. This CDR3 reads CASTMETGELFF. The CDR3 nucleotides read TGTGCCAGCACGATGGAAACCGGGGAGCTGTTTTTT.

The chain recombines TRBV7-9 with TRBJ2-7, with 11 positions matching TRBD1. Germline loops: CDR1 SEHNR, CDR2 FQNEAQ (reference sequence). V was pared by 5 bases and J by 3 bases, with 6 bases of the junction left unmatched. The CDR3 contains 15 residues. The CDR3 is CASSLGQGAGYEQYF. CDR3 DNA: TGTGCCAGCAGCCTAGGACAGGGGGCTGGCTACGAGCAGTACTTC.

The chain employs TRBV11-2 and TRBJ2-7, with TRBD2 matching 8 bases. Germline values: CDR1 SGHAT, CDR2 FQNNGV. Unmatched junction bases numbered 13, after V lost 2 bases and J lost 7 bases. The CDR3 extends over 16 amino acids. The CDR3 DNA is TGTGCCAGCAGCTTACATTTTTCGGGAGGGCCAGAAGAGCAGTACTTC. It codes for CASSLHFSGGPEEQYF.

This clone was seen only once. This chain uses TRBV6-6 with TRBJ2-7; 9 bases agree with TRBD1. In germline, CDR1 is MNHNY, CDR2 SVGAGI (reference sequence). The CDR3 is made up of 16 amino acids. Trimming removed 3 bases from V and 5 bases from J; junction bases left unmatched: 11. CDR3 amino acids: CASSYTADRGYHEQYF. CDR3 coding DNA: TGTGCCAGCAGTTATACGGCCGACAGGGGGTACCACGAGCAGTACTTC.

The CDR3 sequence: CASSLGTEYQETQYF. As DNA, the CDR3 is TGTGCCAGCAGCCTAGGGACAGAGTACCAAGAGACCCAGTACTTC. The gene calls are TRBV7-9 and TRBJ2-5, with 7 bases lining up with TRBD1. The CDR3 has 15 amino acids. J was trimmed by 0 bases and V by 5 bases; bases with no gene match: 6. Germline V CDR1 and CDR2: SEHNR, FQNEAQ (reference sequence).

This chain links TRBV7-9 with TRBJ2-7; D uncertain. Trimming shortened V by 3 bases and J by 4 bases, and 7 bases separated the two germline ends. Germline V CDR1 and CDR2: SEHNR, FQNEAQ (reference sequence). The CDR3 runs 12 residues. The CDR3 nucleotides read TGTGCCAGCAGCTTCCCAGTATACGAGCAGTACTTC. It specifies CASSFPVYEQYF.

This chain joins TRBV29-1 and TRBJ1-4; possibly TRBD1 for D (6 bases). Trimming stripped 3 bases from V and 4 bases from J, with 9 bases between. Germline loops: CDR1 SQVTM, CDR2 ANQGSEA. The CDR3 is 13 amino acids. The CDR3, as DNA: TGCAGCGTTGATGAACAGGGTAATGAAAAACTGTTTTTT. As protein: CSVDEQGNEKLFF.

The genes are TRBV4-2 and TRBJ1-5; the D gene is possibly TRBD1 (5 bases). V lost 6 bases, J lost 6 bases, and 18 bases lay in between. The germline CDR1 and CDR2 sequences are LGHNA and YNFKEQ. This CDR3 contains 15 residues. The CDR3 bases are TGTGCCAGCAGTATGAACCAGCAGGGCGGTCAGCCCCAGCATTTT. This gives the protein CASSMNQQGGQPQHF.